The 3 T cell receptor beta chains below were found in one sample sequenced in a study of blood T cell repertoires in COVID-19. Generated by immunoSEQ multiplex PCR, the TCRdb table keeps only in-frame clones and is missing some. The sample lists 32,000 or so clones, around 88% seen once, with about 6.3% in the top ten. Sequencing used peripheral blood. Source of these receptors: a human donor in a cohort sampled during active COVID-19.

The V gene is TRBV11-2, the J gene TRBJ2-7; 10 nucleotides match TRBD2. This CDR3 comprises 14 residues. V lost 6 bases and J lost 3; bases outside the gene matches: 5. Germline CDR1 is SGHAT and CDR2 is FQNNGV. As DNA, the CDR3 is TGTGCCAGCAGTTGGACTAGCGGAGACTACGAGCAGTACTTC. It is translated as CASSWTSGDYEQYF.

CDR3 sequence reads: CASSLVVGSVGGRETQYF. The DNA for the CDR3 is TGTGCCAGCAGCTTAGTTGTAGGATCTGTCGGGGGGAGAGAGACCCAGTACTTC. The chain employs TRBV7-2 and TRBJ2-5, with 7 bases identical to TRBD2. With 1 base clipped from V and 4 bases from J, the junction kept 15 bases outside the gene matches. The CDR3 is made up of 18 amino acids. Per germline, CDR1 SGHTA and CDR2 FQGNSA. The full variable domain, its missing parts supplied by reference TRBV7-2 and TRBJ2-5, is GAGVSQSPSNKVTEKGKDVELRCDPISGHTALYWYRQSLGQGLEFLIYFQGNSAPDKSGLPSDRFSAERTGGSVSTLTIQRTQQEDSAVYLCASSLVVGSVGGRETQYFGPGTRLLVL.

The V call is TRBV23-1, the J call TRBJ2-7; D is perhaps TRBD2 (6 bases). TRBV23-1 falls under the ORF class, with uncertain function. Trimming took 6 bases from V and 5 from J, leaving 17 bases between them. CDR3 length equals 14 residues. CDR3 sequence reads: CASSPNKSGDEQYF. For the CDR3, the DNA is TGCGCCAGCAGCCCGAACAAATCGGGGGACGAGCAGTACTTC.